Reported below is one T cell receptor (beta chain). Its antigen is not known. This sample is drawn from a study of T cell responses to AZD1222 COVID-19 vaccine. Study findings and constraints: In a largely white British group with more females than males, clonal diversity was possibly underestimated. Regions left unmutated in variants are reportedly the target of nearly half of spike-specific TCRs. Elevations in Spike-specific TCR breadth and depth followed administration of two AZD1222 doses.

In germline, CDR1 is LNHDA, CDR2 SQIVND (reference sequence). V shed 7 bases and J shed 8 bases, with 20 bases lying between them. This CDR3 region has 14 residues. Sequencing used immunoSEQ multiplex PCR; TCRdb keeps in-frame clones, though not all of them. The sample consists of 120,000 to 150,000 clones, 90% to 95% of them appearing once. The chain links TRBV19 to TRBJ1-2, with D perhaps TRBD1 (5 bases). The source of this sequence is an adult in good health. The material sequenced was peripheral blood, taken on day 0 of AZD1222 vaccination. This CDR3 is CASTPGTDPYGYTF. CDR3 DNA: TGTGCCAGTACCCCCGGGACGGATCCGTACGGCTACACCTTC.